There are many counts of the clone carrying this T cell receptor (beta chain). Mismatch with germline at one junction end may stem from a read error. The sample comes from a study of early T cells in non-severe SARS-CoV-2 infection. TCRdb re-analysed the 5' RACE reads in MiXCR, keeping a single row per CDR3 protein. The repertoire holds tens of thousands of distinct CDR3 sequences, with 10% as singletons. From germline, CDR1 is SGHTA and CDR2 FQGNSA. This CDR3 spans 12 amino acids. This receptor was taken from an adult who was a healthcare worker with PCR-confirmed SARS-CoV-2 infection or an uninfected control (not recorded which). V gene TRBV7-2 combines with J gene TRBJ2-1; 7 nucleotides align to TRBD2. The source material was whole blood. The CDR3 sequence is CASSPPRGGSIF. Written as DNA, the CDR3 is TGTGCCAGCAGCCCCCCCCGGGGCGGGAGCATCTTC. Variable domain in full (rest from reference TRBV7-2 and TRBJ2-1): GAGVSQSPSNKVTEKGKDVELRCDPISGHTALYWYRQSLGQGLEFLIYFQGNSAPDKSGLPSDRFSAERTGGSVSTLTIQRTQQEDSAVYLCASSPPRGGSIFGPGTRLTVL.